The 7 T cell receptor beta chains below come from one sample, sequenced in a study of blood T cell repertoires in COVID-19. The protocol was immunoSEQ multiplex PCR, while the TCRdb copy is restricted to in-frame clones and leaves out a portion. The sample yields 350,000 to 450,000 clones, roughly 87% seen once. The source material was PBMCs or T cells enriched from blood (not recorded which). These receptors all come from a woman in her forties or fifties who had recovered from COVID-19.

This chain joins TRBV11-2 and TRBJ2-1; a possible D gene is TRBD2 (5 bases). V dropped 1 base and J dropped 6 bases, with 7 bases sitting between them. CDR3 length equals 13 residues. Germline CDR1 reads SGHAT; CDR2 reads FQNNGV. CDR3 in DNA: TGTGCCAGCAGCTTAGCGGGGTTCAATGAGCAGTTCTTC. This codes for CASSLAGFNEQFF.

The V call is TRBV3-1 (or the pseudogene TRBV3-2), the J call TRBJ1-2; 9 bases match TRBD1. Trimming at V came to 3 bases and at J to 7 bases, leaving 12 bases not matched to a gene. CDR3 length: 16 residues. Germline V gene sequence: CDR1 LGHDT, CDR2 YNNKEL (reference sequence). CDR3 nucleotide sequence: TGTGCCAGCAGCCACGCCGGACAGGGGCTAGGGGGTGGCTACACCTTC. Its protein is CASSHAGQGLGGGYTF.

This sequence joins TRBV24-1 and TRBJ2-5; tentatively, D is TRBD2 (5 bases). V was shortened by 0 bases and J by 3 bases, with 7 bases between the two germline ends. Germline CDR1 and CDR2: KGHDR and SFDVKD. The CDR3 spans 14 residues. The CDR3 DNA sequence: TGTGCCACCAGTGATTTGGAGGGCAAAGAGACCCAGTACTTC. Its translation: CATSDLEGKETQYF.

The chain carries TRBV5-4 and TRBJ2-7, with D uncertain. With 0 bases removed from V and 2 bases from J, the gap between germline ends came to 9 bases. The CDR3 is 14 residues long. CDR1 is SGHNT and CDR2 is YYREEE in the germline V gene (reference sequence). The CDR3 sequence is CASSLGPDTYEQYF. CDR3 in DNA: TGTGCCAGCAGCTTGGGACCCGACACCTACGAGCAGTACTTC.

V is TRBV5-4 and J is TRBJ1-1; D is perhaps TRBD1 (5 bases). CDR1 and CDR2 (germline): SGHNT, YYREEE (reference sequence). This CDR3 spans 15 amino acids. V lost 4 bases to trimming and J lost 5 bases, with 18 bases between them. The CDR3 protein is CASSQSGRGETEAFF. In nucleotides, the CDR3 is TGTGCCAGCAGCCAAAGCGGACGGGGGGAGACTGAAGCTTTCTTT.

This clone occurred a few times. The chain links TRBV12-3 or TRBV12-4 to TRBJ2-7; D uncertain. V lost 0 bases and J 7 bases, leaving 7 bases between the germline ends. The CDR3 is 12 residues long. CDR3 DNA sequence: TGTGCCAGCAGTTTAGCGCACCAGGAGCAGTACTTC. Its protein is CASSLAHQEQYF.

The CDR3 loop reads CASSIISSGANVLTF. Here the CDR3 DNA reads TGTGCCAGTAGTATAATCAGTTCTGGGGCCAACGTCCTGACTTTC. This rearrangement joins TRBV19 to TRBJ2-6; no firm D call. The CDR3 runs to 15 residues. Germline V CDR1 and CDR2: LNHDA, SQIVND (reference sequence). V lost 2 bases and J 1 base, leaving 6 bases between the germline ends.